In this sample, the clone carrying this T cell receptor beta chain turned up a few times. This specimen belongs to a study of cytomegalovirus exposure and HLA in healthy donors. The germline gives CDR1 SGHTA, CDR2 FQGNSA. The CDR3 has 15 residues. The V and J ends lost 3 bases and 2 bases respectively, with 11 bases between them. Use of 60 Vbeta and 13 Jbeta primers characterized the PCR. The protocol was immunoSEQ multiplex PCR, while the TCRdb copy is restricted to in-frame clones and leaves out a portion. Among about 200,000 clones listed, 80% to 85% were seen once. This clonotype was sampled from a woman aged 35 to 49 in good health and CMV-seronegative. The sequenced sample consisted of PBMCs. The chain is built from TRBV7-2 and TRBJ1-5, with D unresolved. The CDR3 spells CASSFTGRGNQPQHF. The CDR3 DNA sequence: TGTGCCAGCAGCTTTACCGGGCGGGGCAATCAGCCCCAGCATTTT.